This T cell receptor beta chain is from a study of blood T cell repertoires in COVID-19. TCRdb keeps only in-frame clones here, not all; method: immunoSEQ multiplex PCR. The sample carries roughly 380,000 clones, 81% recorded once. Sequenced: peripheral blood. The source of this sequence is a human donor with acute or convalescent COVID-19. The donor label of this sample is uncertain.

CDR3 in amino acids: CASSQRGTGGLDTQYF. CDR3 nucleotide sequence: TGCGCCAGCAGCCAAAGAGGGACAGGGGGGCTGGATACGCAGTATTTT. J is TRBJ2-3 and V is TRBV4-1; 11 bases map to TRBD1. Unmatched junction bases numbered 7, after V lost 2 bases and J lost 6 bases. CDR1 is MGHRA, CDR2 YSYEKL, per germline. The CDR3 runs 16 residues.